This TCR beta chain stems from a study of blood T cells in healthy people across ages. The wider study: Using template switching, researchers captured about one barcoded beta molecule for each two T cells.

The donors, healthy Caucasians from Russia, were aged about 6 to 90. With a J-beta primer mix and a sample-barcoded 5' primer, a second PCR ran 7 to 11 cycles. TCRdb recomputed calls from the 5' RACE reads with MiXCR, one row per CDR3 protein. The sample comprises about 800,000 distinct CDR3 sequences, 25% of which are singletons, and approximately 4% rests with the top ten. This clonotype was recorded many times. Trimming took 6 bases from V and 8 from J; bases not matched to a gene: 4. CDR1 SQVTM and CDR2 ANQGSEA come from the germline V gene. The CDR3 length is 12 residues. This same sample was also part of a study on T cells of mothers and their children.

This clonotype was obtained from a boy between 10 and 17 years old in good health. The chain employs TRBV29-1 and TRBJ1-6; TRBD1 aligns across 7 bases. Sequencing used blood. The CDR3 DNA reads TGCAGCGTCTGGGACAGAGATTCACCCCTCCACTTT. It specifies CSVWDRDSPLHF.